The text below deals with one T cell receptor beta chain. At one end, the junction sequence differs from germline, possibly due to a read error. TCRdb fed the 5' RACE reads into MiXCR, producing one record per CDR3 protein. The table shows 8,000 to 8,500 distinct CDR3 sequences, with about 65% occurring only once. Germline V gives CDR1 DFQATT, CDR2 SNEGSKA (reference sequence). The CDR3 runs to 13 residues. The origin of this receptor is a female donor with breast cancer. The sequencing input was tumor-infiltrating naive CD4+ T cells sorted from the breast tumor. The subset is: naive CD4+ T cells, CD4+CD45RA+CD25-. The rearrangement links TRBV20-1 to TRBJ2-1; the match to TRBD1 covers 10 bases. The CDR3 sequence is CSGDRGPQGEQLF. CDR3 bases: TGCAGTGGAGACAGGGGGCCGCAGGGTGAGCAGCTCTTC.